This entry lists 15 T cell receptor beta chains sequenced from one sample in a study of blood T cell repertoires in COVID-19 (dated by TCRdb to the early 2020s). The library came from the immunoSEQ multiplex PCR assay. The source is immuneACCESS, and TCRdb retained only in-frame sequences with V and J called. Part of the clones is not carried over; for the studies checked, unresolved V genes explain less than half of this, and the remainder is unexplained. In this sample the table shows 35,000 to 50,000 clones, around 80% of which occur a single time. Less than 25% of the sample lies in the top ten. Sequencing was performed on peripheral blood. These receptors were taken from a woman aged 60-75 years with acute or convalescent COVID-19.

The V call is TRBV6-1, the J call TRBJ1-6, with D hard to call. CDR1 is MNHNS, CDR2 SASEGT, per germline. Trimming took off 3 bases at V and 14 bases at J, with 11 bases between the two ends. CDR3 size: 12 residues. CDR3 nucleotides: TGTGCCAGCAGTGACACCCTCGGGTCCCTCCACTTT. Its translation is CASSDTLGSLHF.

CDR3 sequence: CASSPSGQINPGELFF. The DNA of the CDR3 is TGTGCCAGCAGCCCATCGGGACAGATCAATCCCGGGGAGCTGTTTTTT. The V and J genes are TRBV9 and TRBJ2-2, with 7 bases lining up with TRBD1. The length of the CDR3 is 16 residues. The germline V gene has CDR1 SGDLS and CDR2 YYNGEE. The V segment lost 4 bases and the J segment 6 bases; nucleotides outside the gene matches: 12. The variable domain in full, with the rest retrieved from reference TRBV9 and TRBJ2-2, is DSGVTQTPKHLITATGQRVTLRCSPRSGDLSVYWYQQSLDQGLQFLIQYYNGEERAKGNILERFSAQQFPDLHSELNLSSLELGDSALYFCASSPSGQINPGELFFGEGSRLTVL.

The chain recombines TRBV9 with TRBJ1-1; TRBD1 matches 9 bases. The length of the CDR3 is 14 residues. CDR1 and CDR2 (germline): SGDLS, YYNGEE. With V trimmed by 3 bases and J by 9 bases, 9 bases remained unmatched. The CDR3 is CASSAGTGPRQAFF. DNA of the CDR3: TGTGCCAGCAGCGCGGGGACAGGGCCGAGACAAGCTTTCTTT.

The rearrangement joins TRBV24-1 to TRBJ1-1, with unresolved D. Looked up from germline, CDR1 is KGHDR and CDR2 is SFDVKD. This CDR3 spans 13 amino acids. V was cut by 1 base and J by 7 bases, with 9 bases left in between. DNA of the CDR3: TGTGCCACCAGTGATTTTGCCGGAGTTGAAGCTTTCTTT. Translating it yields CATSDFAGVEAFF.

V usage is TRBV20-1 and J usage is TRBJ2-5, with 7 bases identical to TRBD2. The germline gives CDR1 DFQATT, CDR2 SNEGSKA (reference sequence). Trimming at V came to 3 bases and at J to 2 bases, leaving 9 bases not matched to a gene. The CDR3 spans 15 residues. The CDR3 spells CSASLTGGIQETQYF. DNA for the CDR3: TGCAGTGCTAGTCTAACCGGGGGGATACAAGAGACCCAGTACTTC.

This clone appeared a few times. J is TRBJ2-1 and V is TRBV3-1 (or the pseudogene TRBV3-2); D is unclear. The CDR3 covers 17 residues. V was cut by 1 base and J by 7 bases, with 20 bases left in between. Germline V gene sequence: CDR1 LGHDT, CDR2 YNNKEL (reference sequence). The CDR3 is CASSQGTRLGIPNEQFF. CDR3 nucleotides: TGTGCCAGCAGCCAAGGTACGCGACTGGGTATACCTAATGAGCAGTTCTTC.

CDR3 region: CASSTIQGALGDTQYF. The CDR3 coding sequence is TGTGCCAGCAGCACGATACAGGGGGCCCTCGGAGATACGCAGTATTTT. The V and J genes are TRBV7-9 and TRBJ2-3; the match to TRBD1 covers 9 bases. This CDR3 spans 16 amino acids. Germline V lookup: CDR1 SEHNR, CDR2 FQNEAQ (reference sequence). V shed 5 bases and J 5 bases; nucleotides not matched to a gene: 11.

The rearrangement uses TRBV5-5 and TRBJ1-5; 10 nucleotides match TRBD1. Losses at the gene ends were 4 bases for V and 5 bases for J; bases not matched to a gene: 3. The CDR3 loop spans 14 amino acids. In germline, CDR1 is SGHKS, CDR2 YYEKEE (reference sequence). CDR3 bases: TGTGCCAGCAGCGGGACAGGGGATGATCAGCCCCAGCATTTT. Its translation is CASSGTGDDQPQHF.

CDR3 coding DNA: TGTGCCAGCAGCCAAGGTGGCATCTCCTACAATGAGCAGTTCTTC. Amino acid sequence: CASSQGGISYNEQFF. The genes are TRBV14 and TRBJ2-1; D gene ambiguous. The V and J ends lost 1 base and 0 bases respectively, with 7 bases between them. Per germline, CDR1 SGHDN and CDR2 FVKESK. The CDR3 extends over 15 amino acids.

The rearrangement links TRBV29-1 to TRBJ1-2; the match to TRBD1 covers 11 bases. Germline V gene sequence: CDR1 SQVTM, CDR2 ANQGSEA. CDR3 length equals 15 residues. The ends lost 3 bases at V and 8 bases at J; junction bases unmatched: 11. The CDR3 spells CSVDFGGQGARGYTF. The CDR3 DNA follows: TGCAGCGTTGATTTCGGCGGACAGGGGGCGCGGGGCTACACCTTC.

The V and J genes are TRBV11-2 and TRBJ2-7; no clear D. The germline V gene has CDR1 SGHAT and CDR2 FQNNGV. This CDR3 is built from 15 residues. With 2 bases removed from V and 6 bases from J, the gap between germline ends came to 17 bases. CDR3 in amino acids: CASSLFSLPPIEQYF. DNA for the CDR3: TGTGCCAGCAGCTTATTTAGTTTGCCCCCTATCGAGCAGTACTTC.

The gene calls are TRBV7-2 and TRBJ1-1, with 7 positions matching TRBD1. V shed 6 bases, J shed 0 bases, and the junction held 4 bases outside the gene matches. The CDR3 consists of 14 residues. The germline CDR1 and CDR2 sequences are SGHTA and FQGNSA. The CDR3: CASRGQRLNTEAFF. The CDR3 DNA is TGTGCCAGCAGGGGACAGCGACTGAACACTGAAGCTTTCTTT. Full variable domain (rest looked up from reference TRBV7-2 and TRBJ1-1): GAGVSQSPSNKVTEKGKDVELRCDPISGHTALYWYRQSLGQGLEFLIYFQGNSAPDKSGLPSDRFSAERTGGSVSTLTIQRTQQEDSAVYLCASRGQRLNTEAFFGQGTRLTVV.

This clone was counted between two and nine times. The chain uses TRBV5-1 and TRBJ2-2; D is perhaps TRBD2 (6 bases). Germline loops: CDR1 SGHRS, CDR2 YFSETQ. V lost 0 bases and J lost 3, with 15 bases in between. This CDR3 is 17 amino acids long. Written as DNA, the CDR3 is TGCGCCAGCAGCTTGGAGTTATGGCGGAGGGACACCGGGGAGCTGTTTTTT. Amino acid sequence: CASSLELWRRDTGELFF.

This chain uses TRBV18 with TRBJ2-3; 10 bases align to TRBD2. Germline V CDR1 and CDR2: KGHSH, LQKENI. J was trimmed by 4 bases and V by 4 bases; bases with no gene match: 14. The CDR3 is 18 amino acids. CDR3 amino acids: CASSLTASQRGGSDTQYF. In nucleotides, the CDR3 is TGTGCCAGCTCACTTACCGCGTCCCAGCGGGGGGGCTCAGATACGCAGTATTTT.

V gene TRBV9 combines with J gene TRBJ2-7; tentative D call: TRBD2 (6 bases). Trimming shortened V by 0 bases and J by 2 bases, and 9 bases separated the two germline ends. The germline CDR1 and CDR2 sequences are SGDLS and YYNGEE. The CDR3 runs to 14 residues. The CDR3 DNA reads TGTGCCAGCAGCGTAGGGGAGGTCCCCTACGAGCAGTACTTC. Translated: CASSVGEVPYEQYF. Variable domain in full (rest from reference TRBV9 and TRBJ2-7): DSGVTQTPKHLITATGQRVTLRCSPRSGDLSVYWYQQSLDQGLQFLIQYYNGEERAKGNILERFSAQQFPDLHSELNLSSLELGDSALYFCASSVGEVPYEQYFGPGTRLTVT.